A selection of T cell receptor beta chains follows, all from one sample in a study of prognosis after radiotherapy for stage I lung cancer. TCRdb fed the multiplex PCR reads into MiXCR, producing one record per CDR3 protein. Found here are 31,000 or so distinct CDR3 sequences, around half of them singletons; the top ten hold approximately 15%. The source material was PBMCs, sampled before or after stereotactic body radiation therapy (not recorded which). The receptors here all came from a donor of 50 years or more with non-small cell lung cancer. Each CDR3 is given with its conserved first and last residue. The order of the fields is D gene, V gene, clone size, J gene, CDR3 protein, CDR3 DNA. The D gene is left open where the match is weak. Rows give clone size only sometimes, using once, few, many, or a class for an expanded clone.

>TRBD1|TRBV28|.|TRBJ2-7
CASSSGQYGEQYF
TGTGCCAGCAGTTCGGGACAGTATGGGGAGCAGTACTTC
>.|TRBV5-1|.|TRBJ2-6
CASSLDMFSGSNVLTF
TGCGCCAGCAGCCTGGACATGTTCTCTGGGTCCAACGTCCTGACTTTC
>TRBD2|TRBV20-1|many|TRBJ2-7
CSARGLAAYEQYF
TGCAGTGCTAGAGGGCTAGCGGCCTACGAGCAGTACTTC
>.|TRBV7-2|many|TRBJ1-1
CASSYEGRSTEAFF
TGTGCCAGCAGCTATGAGGGGAGGAGTACTGAAGCTTTCTTT
>.|TRBV5-4|many|TRBJ2-3
CASSRWGARDTQYF
TGTGCCAGCAGCCGTTGGGGGGCGCGGGATACGCAGTATTTT
>.|TRBV30|many|TRBJ2-3
CAWSLGRVTDTQYF
TGTGCCTGGAGTCTCGGCCGGGTAACAGATACGCAGTATTTT
>.|TRBV6-1|many|TRBJ2-7
CASSEAVITTGYEQYF
TGTGCCAGCAGTGAAGCTGTGATTACGACAGGCTACGAGCAGTACTTC
>TRBD2|TRBV4-2|.|TRBJ2-6
CASSQGLAGRGSSGANVLTF
TGTGCCAGCAGCCAAGGACTAGCGGGACGGGGGAGCTCTGGGGCCAACGTCCTTACTTTC
>TRBD1|TRBV12-3/TRBV12-4|many|TRBJ2-6
CASSEGASGANVLTF
TGTGCCAGCAGTGAGGGGGCGTCGGGGGCCAACGTCCTGACTTTC
>.|TRBV6-1|many|TRBJ1-1
CASSEWRVGNTEAFF
TGTGCCAGCAGTGAATGGAGGGTAGGGAACACTGAAGCTTTCTTT
>.|TRBV18|many|TRBJ2-5
CASSPFVTGQETQYF
TGTGCCAGCTCACCATTCGTAACAGGTCAAGAGACCCAGTACTTC
>.|TRBV7-2|.|TRBJ1-5
CASSLGLRKGQPKHF
TGTGCCAGCAGCTTAGGTCTCAGAAAGGGGCAGCCCAAGCATTTT
>.|TRBV2|medium-sized|TRBJ1-2
CASSLVDFYGYTF
TGTGCCAGCAGTTTGGTGGACTTCTATGGCTACACCTTC
>.|TRBV5-4|many|TRBJ1-4
CASSLWGGEKLFF
TGTGCCAGCAGCTTGTGGGGGGGGGAAAAACTGTTTTTT
>.|TRBV24-1|many|TRBJ2-6
CATSMAFGANVLTF
TGTGCCACCAGTATGGCGTTTGGGGCCAACGTCCTGACTTTC
>.|TRBV6-1|medium-sized|TRBJ1-1
CASRVTPGGRAFF
TGTGCCAGCAGAGTCACCCCGGGGGGACGGGCTTTCTTT
>.|TRBV2|.|TRBJ1-3
CAGAGSGNTIYF
TGTGCGGGTGCGGGCTCTGGAAACACCATATATTTT
>.|TRBV5-6|few|TRBJ1-1
CASSLAPRSEAFF
TGTGCCAGCAGCTTGGCCCCACGCAGTGAAGCTTTCTTT
>.|TRBV20-1|.|TRBJ2-2
CSAREPSVLEGTGELFF
TGCAGTGCTAGAGAACCATCGGTATTGGAAGGCACCGGGGAGCTGTTTTTT
>.|TRBV28|.|TRBJ2-7
CASISPAGAYEQYF
TGTGCCAGCATTTCCCCGGCAGGTGCCTACGAGCAGTACTTC
>TRBD1|TRBV7-9|.|TRBJ1-1
CASSNDRESFEAFF
TGTGCCAGCAGCAATGACAGGGAGTCCTTTGAAGCTTTCTTT
>.|TRBV6-2/TRBV6-3|medium-sized|TRBJ2-7
CASSYVGYEQYF
TGTGCCAGCAGTTACGTTGGGTACGAGCAGTACTTC
>.|TRBV5-1|.|TRBJ2-6
CASILGGRSWANVLTF
TGCGCCAGCATATTGGGTGGCCGCTCTTGGGCCAACGTCCTGACTTTC
>.|TRBV29-1|few|TRBJ2-7
CSSEGGGTTGPYEQYF
TGCAGCTCTGAAGGAGGGGGCACTACAGGGCCCTACGAGCAGTACTTC
>TRBD2|TRBV27|many|TRBJ2-7
CASTHPGLAGAGAYEQYF
TGTGCCAGCACCCATCCGGGACTAGCGGGAGCGGGCGCCTACGAGCAGTACTTC
>.|TRBV20-1|many|TRBJ2-7
CSASYRSSSYEQYF
TGCAGTGCTAGTTATCGCAGTAGCTCCTACGAGCAGTACTTC
>.|TRBV9|many|TRBJ1-1
CASSVQGVNTEAFF
TGTGCCAGCAGCGTCCAGGGAGTGAACACTGAAGCTTTCTTT
>.|TRBV3-1|once|TRBJ1-6
CASIHGSRNSPLHF
TGTGCCAGCATCCATGGCTCCAGGAATTCACCCCTCCACTTT
>TRBD1|TRBV5-4|few|TRBJ1-4
CASSVDRGAQAGEKLFF
TGTGCCAGCAGCGTGGACAGGGGGGCACAGGCAGGTGAAAAACTGTTTTTT
>.|TRBV20-1|few|TRBJ2-4
CSANPWENIQYF
TGCAGTGCTAATCCCTGGGAAAACATTCAGTACTTC
>TRBD2|TRBV6-1|.|TRBJ2-1
CASSFSGGAGEQFF
TGTGCCAGCAGCTTTAGCGGGGGGGCTGGTGAGCAGTTCTTC
>TRBD2|TRBV11-2|.|TRBJ2-1
CASRGTSGRAVGGEQFF
TGTGCCAGCAGAGGGACTAGCGGGAGGGCCGTAGGAGGTGAGCAGTTCTTC
>TRBD2|TRBV7-8|many|TRBJ2-3
CASSTPSGSTDTQYF
TGTGCCAGCAGCACGCCTAGCGGGAGCACAGATACGCAGTATTTT
>.|TRBV7-9|.|TRBJ2-2
CAISAGAANTVELFF
TGTGCCATCAGCGCAGGGGCCGCGAACACCGTGGAGCTGTTTTTT
>TRBD1|TRBV10-3|many|TRBJ2-1
CAISGDSFPYNEQFF
TGTGCCATCAGTGGGGACAGCTTCCCCTACAATGAGCAGTTCTTC
>TRBD1|TRBV12-3/TRBV12-4|many|TRBJ2-7
CASSFGQDPLYSYEQYF
TGTGCCAGCAGTTTCGGACAGGACCCCTTGTACTCCTACGAGCAGTACTTC
>TRBD2|TRBV19|many|TRBJ2-7
CASSLGSGDYEQYF
TGTGCCAGTAGTCTGGGTAGCGGGGACTACGAGCAGTACTTC
>.|TRBV7-2|.|TRBJ1-2
CTSRSLGTGRGYTF
TGTACCAGCAGGTCCCTCGGGACGGGGAGAGGCTACACCTTC
>.|TRBV7-2|many|TRBJ2-3
CASSSDRTYTQYF
TGTGCCAGCAGCTCCGACAGAACATATACGCAGTATTTT